Below, 30 T cell receptor beta chains from the same sample are listed, as sequenced in a study of breast tumors, draining lymph nodes, adjacent tissues. One entry per CDR3 protein, called by TCRdb with MiXCR from the multiplex PCR reads. The table lists 50,000 to 55,000 distinct CDR3 sequences, around 45% of them singletons, with more than 9% in the top ten. The sample was breast tumor tissue. The receptors stem from a female donor with breast cancer. Some clones in this sample may be carry-over from other donors' samples.

The V gene is TRBV5-1, the J gene TRBJ2-7, with TRBD2 identical over 9 bases. Germline values: CDR1 SGHRS, CDR2 YFSETQ. V dropped 1 base and J dropped 6; count of bases not matched to a gene: 5. This CDR3 region has 14 residues. The CDR3 loop is CASSLYRREGEQYF. In DNA form, the CDR3 reads TGCGCCAGCAGCTTGTATCGGCGGGAGGGCGAGCAGTACTTC.

In this sample, this clonotype turned up many times. This sequence joins TRBV7-2 and TRBJ1-2, with no clear D. Germline V gives CDR1 SGHTA, CDR2 FQGNSA. Between the trimmed V and J ends, which lost 1 base and 4 bases, there was a span of 10 bases. This CDR3 is built from 14 residues. Here the CDR3 DNA reads TGTGCCAGCAGCTTAGAGCCGGGCTTCTATGGCTACACCTTC. Amino acids: CASSLEPGFYGYTF. Full variable domain (missing parts from reference TRBV7-2 and TRBJ1-2): GAGVSQSPSNKVTEKGKDVELRCDPISGHTALYWYRQSLGQGLEFLIYFQGNSAPDKSGLPSDRFSAERTGGSVSTLTIQRTQQEDSAVYLCASSLEPGFYGYTFGSGTRLTVV.

V is TRBV2 and J is TRBJ1-4, with 7 bases identical to TRBD1. The CDR3 runs 16 residues. V lost 7 bases, J lost 4 bases, and 12 bases stayed unmatched. CDR1 is SNHLY, CDR2 FYNNEI, per germline. The CDR3 here is CASKQGTHVNNEKLFF. The DNA for the CDR3 is TGTGCCAGCAAACAGGGGACCCACGTCAATAATGAAAAACTGTTTTTT. Full variable domain (rest looked up from reference TRBV2 and TRBJ1-4): EPEVTQTPSHQVTQMGQEVILRCVPISNHLYFYWYRQILGQKVEFLVSFYNNEISEKSEIFDDQFSVERPDGSNFTLKIRSTKLEDSAMYFCASKQGTHVNNEKLFFGSGTQLSVL.

This clonotype was seen only a few times. The rearrangement uses TRBV9 and TRBJ2-2, with D perhaps matching TRBD1 (5 bases). This CDR3 has 22 amino acids. Germline CDR1 SGDLS, CDR2 YYNGEE. The V gene lost 0 bases and the J gene lost 4 bases, with 31 bases spanning the gap. The CDR3 region is CASSVGQFNEQYSGPGTGELFF. The CDR3 nucleotides read TGTGCCAGCAGCGTAGGACAGTTCAACGAGCAGTACTCCGGGCCGGGCACCGGGGAGCTGTTTTTT.

J is TRBJ2-5 and V is TRBV2, with 8 bases aligning to TRBD1. Germline V gene lookup returns CDR1 SNHLY and CDR2 FYNNEI. This CDR3 has 11 amino acids. Losses at the gene ends were 11 bases for V and 4 bases for J; bases not matched to a gene: 3. In DNA, the CDR3 is TGTGCCGTCGACAGGGGAGAGACCCAGTACTTC. Translating gives CAVDRGETQYF.

This clonotype was seen at least ten times. This CDR3 is CASSLLQGEAGANVLTF. CDR3 bases: TGTGCCAGCAGCCTCTTACAGGGGGAGGCTGGGGCCAACGTCCTGACTTTC. The chain uses TRBV14 and TRBJ2-6; 8 bases align to TRBD1. V dropped 4 bases and J dropped 2; count of bases not matched to a gene: 7. From germline, CDR1 is SGHDN and CDR2 FVKESK. The CDR3 spans 17 residues.

Ten or more counts support this clonotype. The CDR3 sequence: CSAHRGGHTEAFF. DNA of the CDR3: TGCAGTGCCCATCGGGGAGGTCACACTGAAGCTTTCTTT. The rearrangement links TRBV20-1 to TRBJ1-1; D is ambiguous. Germline CDR1 is DFQATT and CDR2 is SNEGSKA (reference sequence). The CDR3 has 13 residues. The V end lost 6 bases, the J end lost 3 bases, and 14 bases lay between the germline ends.

The V call is TRBV7-2, the J call TRBJ2-7; tentatively, D is TRBD2 (6 bases). Germline CDR1 SGHTA, CDR2 FQGNSA. CDR3 length: 14 amino acids. V was shortened by 5 bases and J by 2 bases, with 13 bases between the two germline ends. The CDR3 is CASSPLAGTYEQYF. The CDR3 DNA reads TGTGCCAGCAGCCCTTTGGCGGGAACCTACGAGCAGTACTTC.

There are many counts of this clonotype. The chain has TRBV12-3 or TRBV12-4 and TRBJ2-1, with 14 nucleotides matching TRBD2. The CDR3 loop spans 17 amino acids. V trimming: 3 bases; J trimming: 9 bases; junction bases outside the gene matches: 10. CDR3 sequence (DNA): TGTGCCAGCAGTTTCCCCCAGGGACTAGCGGGAGATCTTGAGCAGTTCTTC. As protein: CASSFPQGLAGDLEQFF.

This clonotype was seen a handful of times. The CDR3 coding sequence is TGCAGCGTGGGGAGACAGGGTGGCGGCTACACCTTC. The encoded protein is CSVGRQGGGYTF. V is TRBV29-1 and J is TRBJ1-2, with 7 bases aligning to TRBD1. CDR1 SQVTM and CDR2 ANQGSEA come from the germline V gene. This CDR3 is built from 12 residues. The trim removed 6 bases at V and 8 bases at J, leaving 9 bases unmatched.

This clonotype was seen many times. The rearrangement uses TRBV15 and TRBJ2-2, with TRBD2 identical over 7 bases. The trim removed 0 bases at V and 6 bases at J, leaving 10 bases unmatched. CDR1 is LNHNV and CDR2 is YYDKDF in the germline V gene (reference sequence). This CDR3 is built from 17 residues. The chain's CDR3 is CATSRDRAGAVPGELFF. CDR3 coding DNA: TGTGCCACCAGCAGAGATCGCGCGGGAGCGGTACCCGGGGAGCTGTTTTTT.

This clonotype appeared many times. This sequence joins TRBV3-1 and TRBJ2-1; 7 nucleotides match TRBD2. The J segment lost 5 bases and the V segment lost 0 bases, leaving 4 bases of the junction unmatched. The CDR3 totals 15 residues. Germline values: CDR1 LGHDT, CDR2 YNNKEL (reference sequence). In DNA, the CDR3 is TGTGCCAGCAGCCAAGATTACGGGACTAACAATGAGCAGTTCTTC. The encoded protein is CASSQDYGTNNEQFF.

This clonotype was recorded at least ten times. V is TRBV10-3 and J is TRBJ1-4; no clear D gene. Germline lookup yields CDR1 ENHRY and CDR2 SYGVKD. Trimming removed 2 bases from V and 13 bases from J, with 17 bases in between. The CDR3 covers 14 residues. The CDR3, as DNA: TGTGCCATCAGTGAGCCCGATCGTACTCTGGGACTGTTTTTT. Translated: CAISEPDRTLGLFF.

The table lists this clonotype with many counts. The chain combines TRBV5-1 with TRBJ2-7; D may be TRBD1 (5 bases). The V end was cut by 4 bases, the J end by 6 bases, with 14 bases between. The CDR3 has 13 residues. The germline CDR1 and CDR2 sequences are SGHRS and YFSETQ. CDR3 nucleotides: TGCGCCAGCAGCACACAGGCTCGTTCCGAGCAGTACTTC. It encodes CASSTQARSEQYF.

By share, this clonotype ranks as medium-sized (0.01 to 0.1%). This chain connects TRBV2 to TRBJ2-7; 8 bases fit TRBD1. The CDR3 runs to 13 residues. CDR1 and CDR2 from the germline V gene are SNHLY and FYNNEI. After removal of 6 bases from V and 5 bases from J, the junction contained 6 bases not matched to a gene. The CDR3 spells CASSDRGRHEQYF. The DNA of the CDR3 is TGTGCCAGCAGCGACAGGGGACGCCACGAGCAGTACTTC.

The gene calls are TRBV5-1 and TRBJ1-3; 8 bases line up with TRBD1. Germline V gives CDR1 SGHRS, CDR2 YFSETQ. The CDR3 contains 14 residues. Here the CDR3 reads CVTATGTGRNTIYF. As DNA, the CDR3 is TGCGTGACCGCCACCGGGACAGGACGAAACACCATATATTTT.

Of note for this clonotype: Germline and junction disagree at one end, which may indicate a read error. The rearrangement joins TRBV6-2 or TRBV6-3 to TRBJ1-3; D unresolved. The CDR3 length is 11 residues. CDR1 and CDR2 from the germline V gene are MNHEY and SVGEGT. This chain's CDR3 is CAGRIGTTIYF. The CDR3 coding sequence is TGTGCCGGCAGGATTGGAACCACCATATATTTT.

This clonotype was seen repeatedly, ten times or more. This chain links TRBV9 with TRBJ2-4; TRBD1 agrees at 7 bases. The germline V gene encodes CDR1 SGDLS and CDR2 YYNGEE. The CDR3 length is 14 residues. J was trimmed by 5 bases and V by 0 bases; bases with no gene match: 2. In DNA, the CDR3 is TGTGCCAGCAGCGTAGGAGGGACAGAAAACATTCAGTACTTC. This codes for CASSVGGTENIQYF.

Many counts were recorded for this clonotype. This chain links TRBV29-1 with TRBJ1-2; 7 positions agree with TRBD1. This CDR3 is built from 12 residues. J gave up 8 bases and V 7 bases, and 10 bases lay outside the gene matches. Germline loops: CDR1 SQVTM, CDR2 ANQGSEA. The CDR3 DNA reads as TGCAGCGCAGGTCTAATGACAGGGGGCTACACCTTC. Its protein product is CSAGLMTGGYTF.

This clonotype was counted at least ten times. The chain carries TRBV11-3 and TRBJ2-5, with unresolved D. The germline V and J ends were trimmed by 4 bases and 4 bases, with 13 bases remaining between them. The CDR3 extends over 14 amino acids. Germline CDR1 reads SGHNT; CDR2 reads YENEEA. In DNA form, the CDR3 reads TGTGCCAGCAGCTCTCGCCTACGGAGAGAGACCCAGTACTTC. Translation: CASSSRLRRETQYF.

This clonotype was recorded many times. The chain couples TRBV30 to TRBJ2-6; D ambiguous. The CDR3 is made up of 12 amino acids. Trimming took 5 bases from V and 4 from J, leaving 6 bases between them. The germline V gene has CDR1 GTSNPN and CDR2 SVGIG (reference sequence). In DNA, the CDR3 is TGTGCCTGGGGGTCCGGGGCCAACGTCCTGACTTTC. Protein product: CAWGSGANVLTF.

Ten or more counts support this clonotype. With a much larger clone just one base away, this may be a read error. The chain joins TRBV5-6 to TRBJ2-1; D is perhaps TRBD2 (5 bases). This CDR3 is built from 15 residues. V was cut by 1 base and J by 5 bases, with 13 bases left in between. Germline V gene lookup returns CDR1 SGHDT and CDR2 YYEEEE. The CDR3 loop is CASSLISAAHNEQFF. CDR3 coding DNA: TGTGCCAGCAGCTTGATTAGCGCCGCACACAATGAGCAGTTCTTC.

This chain links TRBV30 with TRBJ1-5; D is unclear. The CDR3 length is 13 residues. Germline CDR1 reads GTSNPN; CDR2 reads SVGIG (reference sequence). The V end was cut by 0 bases, the J end by 7 bases, with 10 bases between. The CDR3 nucleotides are TGTGCCTGGAGTGTAGCTGCGGGGCAGCCCCAGCATTTT. Translated, it gives CAWSVAAGQPQHF.

This clonotype was observed a handful of times. J is TRBJ2-7 and V is TRBV18, with D perhaps TRBD2 (5 bases). Germline V gene lookup returns CDR1 KGHSH and CDR2 LQKENI. This CDR3 has 13 amino acids. The V and J ends lost 4 bases and 9 bases respectively, with 16 bases between them. CDR3 region: CASSQAGLRGQYF. DNA for the CDR3: TGTGCCAGCTCACAAGCAGGTCTCCGGGGGCAGTACTTC.

The CDR3 DNA reads as TGTGCCAGCAGCGCCCAACCTAGCGGGAGCACCGGGGAGCTGTTTTTT. This translates into CASSAQPSGSTGELFF. This chain uses TRBV7-2 with TRBJ2-2; TRBD2 aligns across 10 bases. This CDR3 spans 16 amino acids. V lost 5 bases and J lost 4; bases outside the gene matches: 7. The V gene's germline CDR1 is SGHTA and CDR2 FQGNSA.

This clonotype was detected ten times or more. This chain connects TRBV19 to TRBJ2-3; tentative D call: TRBD2 (6 bases). Deletions cut 11 bases from V and 7 bases from J, with 19 bases between. Germline CDR1 is LNHDA and CDR2 is SQIVND (reference sequence). The CDR3 has 13 amino acids. The CDR3 protein is CACRETGGNTQYF. The DNA for the CDR3 is TGTGCCTGCAGAGAGACCGGCGGGAATACGCAGTATTTT.

The sample holds many counts of this clonotype. The DNA for the CDR3 is TGTGCCAGCAGTTGGCTCCGATTGCGGGGAGGTGTGAACAATGAGCAGTTCTTC. This sequence encodes CASSWLRLRGGVNNEQFF. The J gene is TRBJ2-1, the V gene TRBV28, with D maybe TRBD2 (6 bases). The length of the CDR3 is 18 residues. V lost 4 bases to trimming and J lost 5 bases, with 24 bases between them. Germline CDR1 MDHEN, CDR2 SYDVKM.

V and J are TRBV19 and TRBJ1-5; no definite D call. Germline V gene lookup returns CDR1 LNHDA and CDR2 SQIVND (reference sequence). CDR3 length equals 14 residues. Trimming stripped 3 bases from V and 3 bases from J, with 9 bases between. CDR3 in amino acids: CASSIPINNQPQHF. The CDR3 region has the DNA TGTGCCAGTAGTATCCCAATAAACAATCAGCCCCAGCATTTT.

In the case of this clonotype: Being one base from a much bigger clone, this may be a read error. The chain couples TRBV20-1 to TRBJ2-1; TRBD1 matches at 10 bases. This CDR3 comprises 13 residues. CDR1 is DFQATT and CDR2 is SNEGSKA in the germline V gene (reference sequence). This CDR3 is CSAGDRGGNAQFF. The CDR3 DNA sequence: TGCAGTGCTGGGGACAGGGGAGGCAATGCGCAGTTCTTC.

This clonotype has just a few counts. V is TRBV28 and J is TRBJ1-2; D perhaps matches TRBD1 (6 bases). The CDR3 consists of 15 residues. Germline CDR1 MDHEN, CDR2 SYDVKM. Trimming left V 8 bases short and J 7 bases short, with 23 bases between. CDR3 bases: TGTGCCAGCGGGGGGGGGCAGAGATTCGAAGGTGGCTACACCTTC. This encodes CASGGGQRFEGGYTF.